This TCR beta chain was found in a study of T cell responses to AZD1222 COVID-19 vaccine. Germline V gene sequence: CDR1 SQVTM, CDR2 ANQGSEA. The CDR3 runs 14 residues. The V and J ends lost 6 bases and 9 bases, in that order; junction bases with no gene match: 8. Sequencing used immunoSEQ multiplex PCR; TCRdb keeps in-frame clones, though not all of them. The data hold about 140,000 clones, with 70% to 90% observed a single time. The sample holds one count of this clone. This TCR derives from an adult in good health. The sample here was peripheral blood, taken on day 0 of AZD1222 vaccination. This chain links TRBV29-1 with TRBJ2-1, with 13 bases fitting TRBD2. CDR3 loop: CSVSGLAGSGEQFF. The DNA for the CDR3 is TGCAGCGTCTCGGGACTAGCGGGATCGGGTGAGCAGTTCTTC.